The clone carrying this T cell receptor (beta chain) was recorded at least ten times. TCRdb re-called the PCR reads through MiXCR, storing one row per CDR3 protein. The sample lists 15,000 to 20,000 distinct CDR3 sequences; about 43% were seen once. The V end lost 6 bases, the J end lost 3 bases, and 18 bases lay between the germline ends. The CDR3 has 17 amino acids. The germline CDR1 and CDR2 sequences are MNHNS and SASEGT. These data come from a study of tumor-infiltrating lymphocytes in oesophageal squamous cell carcinoma. This TCR was recovered from a female donor with esophageal squamous cell carcinoma. Material: normal esophageal tissue next to the tumor. The chain recombines TRBV6-1 with TRBJ1-6; D gene uncertain. CDR3 DNA sequence: TGTGCCAGCAGCCCCTCAGACCGGACGGTCTATAATTCACCCCTCCACTTT. Translating it yields CASSPSDRTVYNSPLHF.